This is a list of T cell receptor beta chains from one sample in a study of shared clonotypes between healthy human individuals. The method was immunoSEQ multiplex PCR; TCRdb's version includes in-frame clones alone and lacks a portion of them. The table records more than 150,000 clones, 65% to 80% of them present only once. Sequencing used memory CD4+ T cells sorted from blood. The receptors originated from a man aged 25-45 years in good health. Both conserved end residues are trimmed from each CDR3. Expanded clones get a size class; other rows say once, few or many, or leave the size out.

clone_size v_call cdr3_aa
NA TRBV5-4 ASSSNNYEQY
few TRBV5-1 ASRTGTQAGELF
NA TRBV11-2 ASSPFGQPQH
NA TRBV2 ASSEIPGSYGYT
NA TRBV5-4 ASSWTSGEIRGETQY
NA TRBV2 ASSQQRYEQY
few TRBV27 ASSLKGPEGNEQF
NA TRBV7-9 ASSPHESFYEQY
NA TRBV10-1 ASSEMSAASGELF
NA TRBV7-8 ASSSIAAQTQY
NA TRBV11-2 ASTERDNYEQY
NA TRBV27 ASSLNNVGGTGVNNEQF
NA TRBV2 ASSKTGGIGTGELF
NA TRBV11-3 ASSKGGGALYEQY
NA TRBV2 ASSKTANHGETQY
NA TRBV25-1 ASRGGGRKNYGYT
NA TRBV7-2 ASSLVAGMTGELF
NA TRBV29-1 SARLDTAGDTQY
NA TRBV6-1 ASEAGINQPQH
NA TRBV18 ASSLQGTETQY
NA TRBV5-6 ASSLGPDQPQH
NA TRBV19 ASSIWGQGGLLYSNQPQH
NA TRBV18 ASSPGLAAPYEQY
many TRBV5-4 ASSSLRGGETQY
NA TRBV19 ASSRITGGQETQY
few TRBV28 ASSLYAAGGAGRGYT
NA TRBV7-6 ASSLLPIVAGADTQY
few TRBV7-9 ASSLILREPETQY
many TRBV7-2 ASSLGTEAYEQY
once TRBV29-1 SVRGQGRYEQY
few TRBV27 ASSRVGSYEQY
once TRBV15 ATSSSGGWEETQY
NA TRBV19 ASKSRTGEAF
many TRBV5-4 ASSPSGSGTDTQY
NA TRBV5-6 ASSTTGLGQPQH
NA TRBV5-1 ASTIATGLNTEAF
many TRBV18 ASSQTSGIYQETQY
NA TRBV19 ASTELGGGELF
NA TRBV28 ASSLSPDRGRGQPQH
few TRBV7-6 ASSPLRGIGYT
NA TRBV28 ATEVSGQPQH
NA TRBV5-1 ASSFGVGETQY
few TRBV12-2 ASRLAHKAGGKCEQY
few TRBV7-9 ASSHERT
NA TRBV15 ATSTQTRDGELF
NA TRBV7-8 ASSGSTQETQY
NA TRBV7-4 ASSLARTGNQPQH
NA TRBV28 ASKSGSYEQY
NA TRBV5-1 ASSLEPPGQAYEQY
NA TRBV28 ASSSVGFYEQY
NA TRBV4-1 ASSQGLISGYGYT